This T cell receptor beta chain appears in the sequencing data of a study of control samples from healthy donors and cancer patients. Method: immunoSEQ multiplex PCR; TCRdb's copy keeps in-frame clones and lacks some. The sample includes tens of thousands of clones, more than 75% seen only once; the top ten take approximately 12%. The V gene's germline CDR1 is SGHRS and CDR2 YFSETQ. The V and J ends lost 4 bases and 3 bases, in that order; junction bases with no gene match: 4. The CDR3 sequence is 13 residues long. The TCR originated in a woman in her sixties or seventies with lung cancer. The V call is TRBV5-1, the J call TRBJ2-7; 7 nucleotides agree with TRBD1. The sequencing sample was made of PBMCs. CDR3 DNA sequence: TGCGCCAGCAGCACGCAGGGGGACTACGAGCAGTACTTC. Translated, it gives CASSTQGDYEQYF.